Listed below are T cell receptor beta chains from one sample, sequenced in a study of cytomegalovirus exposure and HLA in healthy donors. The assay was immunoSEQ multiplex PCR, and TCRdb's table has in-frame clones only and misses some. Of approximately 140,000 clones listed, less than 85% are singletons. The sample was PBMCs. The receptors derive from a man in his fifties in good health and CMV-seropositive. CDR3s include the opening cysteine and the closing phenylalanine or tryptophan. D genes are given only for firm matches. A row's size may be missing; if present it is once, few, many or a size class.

DNA: TGTGCCAGCAGTGAATGGGGCAGGGGGACCGACGAGCAGTACTTC; CDR3: CASSEWGRGTDEQYF; size: -; D: TRBD1; J: TRBJ2-7; V: TRBV6-1
DNA: TGTGCCAGCAGCCAAGAGTGGAGCAACGAGCAGTACTTC; CDR3: CASSQEWSNEQYF; size: -; D: -; J: TRBJ2-7; V: TRBV7-9
DNA: TGCAGCGTTGAAGAGCAGGGACTGACCTACAATGAGCAGTTCTTC; CDR3: CSVEEQGLTYNEQFF; size: -; D: -; J: TRBJ2-1; V: TRBV29-1
DNA: TGTGCCAGCACGAAGGAGGCGGGAGTCCCCCTCAATGAGCAGTTCTTC; CDR3: CASTKEAGVPLNEQFF; size: -; D: TRBD2; J: TRBJ2-1; V: TRBV11-1
DNA: TGCAGCGTGTTGGGGGACAGATCTGAACTAGCGGGAGAGGAGCAGTTCTTC; CDR3: CSVLGDRSELAGEEQFF; size: -; D: TRBD2; J: TRBJ2-1; V: TRBV29-1
DNA: TGTGCCGCAGCAGGGACTAGCGGCACTCTGGAGACCCAGTACTTC; CDR3: CAAAGTSGTLETQYF; size: -; D: TRBD2; J: TRBJ2-5; V: TRBV2
DNA: TGTGCCAGCAGCCCTTGGCAGGAGGGGAAGCGCGAGCAGTACTTC; CDR3: CASSPWQEGKREQYF; size: once; D: -; J: TRBJ2-7; V: TRBV7-2
DNA: TGTGCCAGCAGCAACCGGGACAGGGTGTACGAGCAGTACTTC; CDR3: CASSNRDRVYEQYF; size: -; D: TRBD1; J: TRBJ2-7; V: TRBV5-4
DNA: TGCGCCAGCAGCTTGTGGGGCGGGAATCTCGACGAGCAGTACTTC; CDR3: CASSLWGGNLDEQYF; size: -; D: -; J: TRBJ2-7; V: TRBV5-1
DNA: TGCGCCAGCAGCTTGGGTCCGGGTCTGAATGAGCAGTTCTTC; CDR3: CASSLGPGLNEQFF; size: -; D: -; J: TRBJ2-1; V: TRBV5-1
DNA: TGTGCCAGCAGCGTAGACGGGTACGAGCAGTACTTC; CDR3: CASSVDGYEQYF; size: once; D: -; J: TRBJ2-7; V: TRBV9
DNA: TGTGCCAGTAGTAGCCCCCACACCTCTGGGGCCAACGTCCTGACTTTC; CDR3: CASSSPHTSGANVLTF; size: -; D: -; J: TRBJ2-6; V: TRBV19
DNA: TGTGCTTGTGAGAGGTTCGACGGCAGCTCTGGGGCCAACGTCCTGACTTTC; CDR3: CACERFDGSSGANVLTF; size: -; D: -; J: TRBJ2-6; V: TRBV7-8
DNA: TGTGCCAGCAGCCAAGATCTCGATGAGGAGACCCAGTACTTC; CDR3: CASSQDLDEETQYF; size: -; D: -; J: TRBJ2-5; V: TRBV4-2
DNA: TGTGCCAGCAGCTCCGGAGGAGCCCAATCCTACAATGAGCAGTTCTTC; CDR3: CASSSGGAQSYNEQFF; size: -; D: -; J: TRBJ2-1; V: TRBV5-4
DNA: TGTGCCAGCAGTCGTACAGGGTCTATTGGAAACACCATATATTTT; CDR3: CASSRTGSIGNTIYF; size: -; D: -; J: TRBJ1-3; V: TRBV2
DNA: TGTGCCAGCAGCATTTCGGGGAGGACGCAGTTCTTC; CDR3: CASSISGRTQFF; size: few; D: -; J: TRBJ2-1; V: TRBV9
DNA: TGTGCCAGCACCGCCGGGTGGCGGAATGAGCAGTTCTTC; CDR3: CASTAGWRNEQFF; size: -; D: -; J: TRBJ2-1; V: TRBV13
DNA: TGTGCCAGCAGTTTAGTCGGGGAATATAGAAACACCATATATTTT; CDR3: CASSLVGEYRNTIYF; size: -; D: -; J: TRBJ1-3; V: TRBV28
DNA: TGTGCCTGGAGTGTGGGGCGGAACACTGAAGCTTTCTTT; CDR3: CAWSVGRNTEAFF; size: few; D: -; J: TRBJ1-1; V: TRBV30
DNA: TGTGCCAGCAGCTTAGCGGGACAGGGCTTCAACGAGCAGTACTTC; CDR3: CASSLAGQGFNEQYF; size: -; D: TRBD1; J: TRBJ2-7; V: TRBV11-3
DNA: TGTGCCAGCAGCTTAGCGCCCGGGTATAGCAATCAGCCCCAGCATTTT; CDR3: CASSLAPGYSNQPQHF; size: -; D: -; J: TRBJ1-5; V: TRBV7-2
DNA: TGTGCCAGCAGACTCGGGAGGGAGGTTAGCACTGAAGCTTTCTTT; CDR3: CASRLGREVSTEAFF; size: -; D: -; J: TRBJ1-1; V: TRBV6-5
DNA: TGCGCCAGCAGCGGGCAGGGAATCACCGGGGAGCTGTTTTTT; CDR3: CASSGQGITGELFF; size: -; D: -; J: TRBJ2-2; V: TRBV5-1
DNA: TGTGCCAGCAGTGAAATCCTAGGCACCGTGGGGACCCAGTACTTC; CDR3: CASSEILGTVGTQYF; size: -; D: -; J: TRBJ2-5; V: TRBV2
DNA: TGTGCCTGGAGACCTACAGGGGGTGCACTGTTTTTT; CDR3: CAWRPTGGALFF; size: -; D: TRBD1; J: TRBJ1-4; V: TRBV30
DNA: TGCGCCAGCACCCACGAGTCCGGGAGGGCCGCCGGCAGGGATACGCAGTATTTT; CDR3: CASTHESGRAAGRDTQYF; size: -; D: TRBD2; J: TRBJ2-3; V: TRBV5-1
DNA: TGTGCCATGCGTAGACTGAGTTCCTACGAGCAGTACTTC; CDR3: CAMRRLSSYEQYF; size: -; D: -; J: TRBJ2-7; V: TRBV6-1
DNA: TGTGCCAGCAGTGAAGCCGGGACAGGGGCCTCCTACGAGCAGTACTTC; CDR3: CASSEAGTGASYEQYF; size: -; D: TRBD1; J: TRBJ2-7; V: TRBV27
DNA: TGTGCCAGCAGTTTTGAGGGGGCCGGAACTAATGAAAAACTGTTTTTT; CDR3: CASSFEGAGTNEKLFF; size: -; D: TRBD1; J: TRBJ1-4; V: TRBV28
DNA: TGTGCCAGCAGTTACTCGGGGCAGGGTTGGGGTCAGCCCCAGCATTTT; CDR3: CASSYSGQGWGQPQHF; size: -; D: -; J: TRBJ1-5; V: TRBV6-6
DNA: TGTGCCAGCAGCTTGGCGGCGGCCTCCTACAATGAGCAGTTCTTC; CDR3: CASSLAAASYNEQFF; size: -; D: -; J: TRBJ2-1; V: TRBV7-2
DNA: TGTGCCAGCAGTGAAGCCGAGTTCGGTCCCTCTGGGGCCAACGTCCTGACTTTC; CDR3: CASSEAEFGPSGANVLTF; size: -; D: -; J: TRBJ2-6; V: TRBV2
DNA: TGTGCCAGCAGTGGCCAGGGGGGAGGCCAGCCCCAGCATTTT; CDR3: CASSGQGGGQPQHF; size: -; D: TRBD1; J: TRBJ1-5; V: TRBV25-1
DNA: TGTGCCAGTGACGACGCGGGGTATGCTTTCTTT; CDR3: CASDDAGYAFF; size: -; D: -; J: TRBJ1-1; V: TRBV19
DNA: TGTGCCAGCAGCTTAGTCGGGGTGAGGTACAATGAGCAGTTCTTC; CDR3: CASSLVGVRYNEQFF; size: -; D: -; J: TRBJ2-1; V: TRBV7-2
DNA: TGTGCCAGCAGCTTAAATCCGGGCACTGAAGCTTTCTTT; CDR3: CASSLNPGTEAFF; size: -; D: -; J: TRBJ1-1; V: TRBV7-3
DNA: TGTGCCAGCAGTTACTCGATGGGGCAGGGTAAAAACATTCAGTACTTC; CDR3: CASSYSMGQGKNIQYF; size: -; D: -; J: TRBJ2-4; V: TRBV6-5
DNA: TGTGCCAGCAGTGAAATGGGCGGGAGCTCCTATAATTCACCCCTCCACTTT; CDR3: CASSEMGGSSYNSPLHF; size: -; D: -; J: TRBJ1-6; V: TRBV2
DNA: TGTGCAAGTCGCTTAGCCTCGTGGAGTTCGGCCCGAGAGACCCAGTACTTC; CDR3: CASRLASWSSARETQYF; size: -; D: -; J: TRBJ2-5; V: TRBV12-2
DNA: TGCGCCAGCGAGGGACAGGGGACAGATACGCAGTATTTT; CDR3: CASEGQGTDTQYF; size: -; D: TRBD1; J: TRBJ2-3; V: TRBV5-1
DNA: TGCAGCGTTCCTCACCGACAGGGGACTCAAGGAGATACGCAGTATTTT; CDR3: CSVPHRQGTQGDTQYF; size: -; D: TRBD1; J: TRBJ2-3; V: TRBV29-1
DNA: TGTGCCAGCAGCTTCGACTACGGGAGGGGAGAGACCCAGTACTTC; CDR3: CASSFDYGRGETQYF; size: once; D: TRBD2; J: TRBJ2-5; V: TRBV11-1
DNA: TGTGCCAGTAGTCTTCGGGACAGGGGGCGCGGTAAAACCGGGGAGCTGTTTTTT; CDR3: CASSLRDRGRGKTGELFF; size: -; D: TRBD1; J: TRBJ2-2; V: TRBV19
DNA: TGTGCCAGCAGCTTGGGGCAGAATAACTATGGCTACACCTTC; CDR3: CASSLGQNNYGYTF; size: -; D: -; J: TRBJ1-2; V: TRBV5-6
DNA: TGTGCCAGCAGCCAAGAGTTGGGACTACTGAACACCGGGGAGCTGTTTTTT; CDR3: CASSQELGLLNTGELFF; size: -; D: TRBD2; J: TRBJ2-2; V: TRBV4-2
DNA: TGTGCCAGCAGTGTAGCGGGAGGGTCAGATACGCAGTATTTT; CDR3: CASSVAGGSDTQYF; size: -; D: TRBD2; J: TRBJ2-3; V: TRBV27
DNA: TGTGCCAGCAGTTCGGGGGGGAGACTAGCGTCCGGGGAGCTGTTTTTT; CDR3: CASSSGGRLASGELFF; size: -; D: TRBD2; J: TRBJ2-2; V: TRBV27
DNA: TGTGCCAGCAGTTTGGTGGCTAGCGGGAGGTACGAGCAGTACTTC; CDR3: CASSLVASGRYEQYF; size: -; D: TRBD2; J: TRBJ2-7; V: TRBV28
DNA: TGCGCCAGCAGTGGTACAGCGGTCTCTTCAGATACGCAGTATTTT; CDR3: CASSGTAVSSDTQYF; size: -; D: -; J: TRBJ2-3; V: TRBV10-1
DNA: TGCGCCAGCAGCTTAGAGACAACGTCCTACGAGCAGTACTTC; CDR3: CASSLETTSYEQYF; size: -; D: -; J: TRBJ2-7; V: TRBV5-1
DNA: TGTGCCACCAGCAGAGGCCCCGGGACAGGGGTTGGAGAGCAGTACTTC; CDR3: CATSRGPGTGVGEQYF; size: once; D: TRBD1; J: TRBJ2-7; V: TRBV15
DNA: TGTGCCAGCAGTTTACAGGGAAGGGGCACAGATACGCAGTATTTT; CDR3: CASSLQGRGTDTQYF; size: -; D: -; J: TRBJ2-3; V: TRBV2
DNA: TGTGCCAGCAGTTACCTAGCGGGAGAGGCAGATACGCAGTATTTT; CDR3: CASSYLAGEADTQYF; size: -; D: TRBD2; J: TRBJ2-3; V: TRBV5-6